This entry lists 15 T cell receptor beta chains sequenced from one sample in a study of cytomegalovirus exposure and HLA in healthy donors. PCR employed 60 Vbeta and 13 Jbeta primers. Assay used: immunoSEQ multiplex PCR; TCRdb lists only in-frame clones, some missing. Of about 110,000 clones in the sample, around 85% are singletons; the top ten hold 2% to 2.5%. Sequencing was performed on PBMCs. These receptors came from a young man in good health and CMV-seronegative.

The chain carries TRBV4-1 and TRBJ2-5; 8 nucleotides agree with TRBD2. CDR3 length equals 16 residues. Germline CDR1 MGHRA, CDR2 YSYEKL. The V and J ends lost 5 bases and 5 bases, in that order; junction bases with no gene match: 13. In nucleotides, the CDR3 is TGCGCCAGCAGCGGGGCGGGGGGCCCGTCTGGGGAGACCCAGTACTTC. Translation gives CASSGAGGPSGETQYF.

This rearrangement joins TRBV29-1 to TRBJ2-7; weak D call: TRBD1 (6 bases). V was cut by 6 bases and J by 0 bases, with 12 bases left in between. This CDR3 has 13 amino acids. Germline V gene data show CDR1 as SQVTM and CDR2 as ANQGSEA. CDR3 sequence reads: CSVTGLTSYEQYF. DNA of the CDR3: TGCAGCGTCACAGGGCTTACCTCCTACGAGCAGTACTTC.

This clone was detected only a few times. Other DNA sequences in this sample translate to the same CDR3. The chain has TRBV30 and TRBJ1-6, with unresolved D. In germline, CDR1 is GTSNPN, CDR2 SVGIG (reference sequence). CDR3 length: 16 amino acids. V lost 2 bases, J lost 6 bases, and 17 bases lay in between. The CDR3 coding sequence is TGTGCCTGGAGTCATGAACCCCCAAGAGGTAATTCACCCCTCCACTTT. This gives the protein CAWSHEPPRGNSPLHF.

The CDR3 region is CASSPLGIADTQYF. CDR3 nucleotide sequence: TGCGCCAGCAGCCCCCTCGGGATCGCAGATACGCAGTATTTT. The chain joins TRBV4-1 to TRBJ2-3; possible D gene TRBD2, 5 bases. CDR3 length equals 14 residues. The germline CDR1 and CDR2 sequences are MGHRA and YSYEKL. Trimming took off 4 bases at V and 4 bases at J, with 12 bases between the two ends.

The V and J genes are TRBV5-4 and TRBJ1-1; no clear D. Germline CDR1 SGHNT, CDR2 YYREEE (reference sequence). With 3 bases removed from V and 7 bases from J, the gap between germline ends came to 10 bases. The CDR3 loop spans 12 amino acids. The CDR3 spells CASSWRAGEAFF. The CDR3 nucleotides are TGTGCCAGCAGCTGGAGGGCCGGTGAAGCTTTCTTT. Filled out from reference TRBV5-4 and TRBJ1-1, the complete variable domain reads ETGVTQSPTHLIKTRGQQVTLRCSSQSGHNTVSWYQQALGQGPQFIFQYYREEENGRGNFPPRFSGLQFPNYSSELNVNALELDDSALYLCASSWRAGEAFFGQGTRLTVV.

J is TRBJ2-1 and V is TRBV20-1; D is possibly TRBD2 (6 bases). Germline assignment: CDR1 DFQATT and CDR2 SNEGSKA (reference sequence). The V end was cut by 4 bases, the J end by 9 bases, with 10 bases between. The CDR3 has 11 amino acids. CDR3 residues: CSAIRLGEQFF. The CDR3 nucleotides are TGCAGTGCTATCCGACTAGGTGAGCAGTTCTTC.

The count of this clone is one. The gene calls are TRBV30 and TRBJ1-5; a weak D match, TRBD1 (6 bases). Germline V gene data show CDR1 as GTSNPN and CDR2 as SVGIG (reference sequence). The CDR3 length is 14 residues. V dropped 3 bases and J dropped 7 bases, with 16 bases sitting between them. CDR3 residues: CAWSPGEWGQPQHF. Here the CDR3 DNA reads TGTGCCTGGAGCCCAGGGGAGTGGGGCCAGCCCCAGCATTTT.

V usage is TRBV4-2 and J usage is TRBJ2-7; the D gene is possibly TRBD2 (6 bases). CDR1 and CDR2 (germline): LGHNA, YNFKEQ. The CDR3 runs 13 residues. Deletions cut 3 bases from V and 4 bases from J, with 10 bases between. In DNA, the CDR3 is TGTGCCAGCAGCCAGGGGGGTTGGTACGAGCAGTACTTC. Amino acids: CASSQGGWYEQYF.

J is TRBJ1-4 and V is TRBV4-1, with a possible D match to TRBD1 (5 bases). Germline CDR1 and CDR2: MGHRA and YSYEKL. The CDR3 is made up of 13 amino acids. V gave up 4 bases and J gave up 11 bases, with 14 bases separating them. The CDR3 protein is CASSRGPGHKLFF. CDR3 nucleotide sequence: TGCGCCAGCAGCCGGGGCCCAGGACACAAACTGTTTTTT.

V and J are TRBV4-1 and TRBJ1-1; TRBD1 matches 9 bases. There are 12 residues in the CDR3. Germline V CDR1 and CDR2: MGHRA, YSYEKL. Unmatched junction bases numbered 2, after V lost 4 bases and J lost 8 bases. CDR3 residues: CASSRDREEAFF. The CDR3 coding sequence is TGCGCCAGCAGCCGGGACAGGGAAGAAGCTTTCTTT.

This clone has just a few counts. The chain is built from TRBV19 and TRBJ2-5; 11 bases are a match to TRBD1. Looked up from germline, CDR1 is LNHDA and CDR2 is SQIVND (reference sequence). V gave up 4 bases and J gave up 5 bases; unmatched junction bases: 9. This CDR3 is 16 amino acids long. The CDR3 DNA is TGTGCCAGTAGTACGGGTGCCGGGACAGGGGGGGAGACCCAGTACTTC. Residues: CASSTGAGTGGETQYF.

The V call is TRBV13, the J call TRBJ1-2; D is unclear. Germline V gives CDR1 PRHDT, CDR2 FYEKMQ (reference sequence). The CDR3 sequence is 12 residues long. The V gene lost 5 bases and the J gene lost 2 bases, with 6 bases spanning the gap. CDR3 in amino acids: CASSRVNYGYTF. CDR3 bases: TGTGCCAGCAGCCGGGTGAACTATGGCTACACCTTC.

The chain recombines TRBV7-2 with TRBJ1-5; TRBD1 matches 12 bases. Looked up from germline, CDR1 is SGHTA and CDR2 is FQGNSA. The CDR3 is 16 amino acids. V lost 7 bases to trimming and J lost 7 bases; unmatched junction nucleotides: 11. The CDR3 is CASNSLGQGARQPQHF. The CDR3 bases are TGTGCCAGCAACTCCCTGGGACAGGGGGCGCGACAGCCCCAGCATTTT.

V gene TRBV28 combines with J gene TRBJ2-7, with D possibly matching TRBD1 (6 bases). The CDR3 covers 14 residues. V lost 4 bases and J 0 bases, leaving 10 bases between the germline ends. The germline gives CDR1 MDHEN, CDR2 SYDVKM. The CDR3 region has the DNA TGTGCCAGCAGTTCAACAGGGATCTCCTACGAGCAGTACTTC. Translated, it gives CASSSTGISYEQYF.

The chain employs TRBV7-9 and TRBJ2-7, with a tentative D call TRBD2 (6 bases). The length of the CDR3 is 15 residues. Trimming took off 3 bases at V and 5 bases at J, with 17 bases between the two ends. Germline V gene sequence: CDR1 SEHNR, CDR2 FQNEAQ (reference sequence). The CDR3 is CASSFADRGRNEQYF. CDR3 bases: TGTGCCAGCAGCTTCGCGGACCGGGGGAGGAACGAGCAGTACTTC.